The clone carrying this T cell receptor beta chain was detected only a few times. The antigen is unknown. The sample is drawn from a study of T cells in Graves' hyperthyroidism and ophthalmopathy. Turning to the study itself: Peripheral blood was secured at the point of initial diagnosis, before any treatment. Study conclusions and caveats: Most clonotypes expanded in thyroid above 0.001 were likewise present in blood.

With 6 bases removed from V and 5 bases from J, the gap between germline ends came to 24 bases. The CDR3 length is 16 residues. Germline loops: CDR1 DFQATT, CDR2 SNEGSKA (reference sequence). It was RNA transcripts that yielded the amplified TCR beta CDR3 regions. The study used the HTBI primer set for a first-round RT-PCR of the TCR CDR3. In TCRdb, the multiplex PCR reads were re-called with MiXCR into one record per CDR3 protein. The sample has over 450,000 distinct CDR3 sequences, roughly 17% seen once. A patient was excluded if there was uncontrolled infection, other autoimmune disease, pregnancy or lactation. Orbital computed tomography and thyroid ultrasound, together with serum TRAb and thyroxine and clinical symptoms, were used for diagnoses.

The chain is built from TRBV20-1 and TRBJ2-3, with D maybe TRBD2 (7 bases). Sequenced input: blood. This receptor was identified in a woman aged 18 to 35 with Graves' ophthalmopathy. CDR3 sequence (DNA): TGCAGTGCGTTGGGTGGTTTGGGGGGGCCAATAGATACGCAGTATTTT. Protein: CSALGGLGGPIDTQYF.